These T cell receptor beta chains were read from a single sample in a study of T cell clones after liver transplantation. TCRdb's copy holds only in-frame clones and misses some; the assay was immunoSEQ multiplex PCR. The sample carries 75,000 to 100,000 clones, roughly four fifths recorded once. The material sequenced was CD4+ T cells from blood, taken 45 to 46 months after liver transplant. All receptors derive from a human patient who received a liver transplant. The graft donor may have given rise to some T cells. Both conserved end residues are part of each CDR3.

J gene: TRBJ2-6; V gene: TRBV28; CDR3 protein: CASSLIWRGAGANVLTF
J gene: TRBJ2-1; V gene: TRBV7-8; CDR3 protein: CASSPTSGLAGLSSYNEQFF
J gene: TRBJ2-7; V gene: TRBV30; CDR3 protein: CAWSGGGQRVAYEQYF
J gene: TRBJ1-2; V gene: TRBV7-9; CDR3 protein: CASSFTGGGYTF
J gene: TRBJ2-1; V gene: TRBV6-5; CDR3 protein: CASSRGLSYNEQFF
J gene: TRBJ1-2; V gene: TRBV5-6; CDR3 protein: CASSLGLTDYGYTF
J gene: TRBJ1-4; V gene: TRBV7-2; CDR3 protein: CASSLPPGTGVNEKLFF
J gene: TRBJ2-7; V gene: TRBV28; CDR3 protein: CASSTRTAAAGPEQYF
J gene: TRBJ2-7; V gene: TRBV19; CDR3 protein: CASIPPGISSYEQYF
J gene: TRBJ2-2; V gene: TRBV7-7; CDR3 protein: CASSFRTGAGELFF
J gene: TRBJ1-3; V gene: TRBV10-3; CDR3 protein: CAISDGPGKFGNTIYF
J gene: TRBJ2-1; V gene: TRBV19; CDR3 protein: CASSTLDRGEQFF
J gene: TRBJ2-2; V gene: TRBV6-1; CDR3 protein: CASSGRTGINTGELFF
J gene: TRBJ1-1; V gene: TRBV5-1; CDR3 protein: CASSLTQVPNTEAFF
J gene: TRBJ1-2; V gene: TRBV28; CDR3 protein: CASSPTGYGYTF
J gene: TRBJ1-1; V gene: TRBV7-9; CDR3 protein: CASSPQSYTEAFF
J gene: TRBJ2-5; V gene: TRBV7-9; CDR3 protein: CASSLARTLQETQYF